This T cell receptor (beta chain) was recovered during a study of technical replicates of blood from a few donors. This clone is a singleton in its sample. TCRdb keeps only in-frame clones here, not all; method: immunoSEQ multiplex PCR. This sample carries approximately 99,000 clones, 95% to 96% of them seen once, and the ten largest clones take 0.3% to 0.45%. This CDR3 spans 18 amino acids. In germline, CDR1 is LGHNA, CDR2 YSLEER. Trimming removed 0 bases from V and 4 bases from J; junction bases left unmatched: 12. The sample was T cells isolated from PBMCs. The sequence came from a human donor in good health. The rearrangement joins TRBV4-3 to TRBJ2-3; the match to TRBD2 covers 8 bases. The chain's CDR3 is CASSQDTPDSGISDTQYF. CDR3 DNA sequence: TGCGCCAGCAGCCAAGATACCCCGGATAGCGGGATTTCAGATACGCAGTATTTT.